These T cell receptor beta chains were read from a single sample in a study of CD8 T cells in ankylosing spondylitis. TCRdb reprocessed the 5' RACE reads via MiXCR and lists one record per CDR3 protein. The top ten clones hold around 6.8% of a sample with about 540,000 distinct CDR3 sequences, 12% of them seen once. The sample was blood, either unsorted or a sorted T cell fraction (not recorded which). Receptors were obtained from a male donor with ankylosing spondylitis. CDR3s include the opening cysteine and the closing phenylalanine or tryptophan. The order of the fields is V gene, clone size, CDR3 protein. Clone size appears in some rows only: once, few, many, or a class for an expanded clone.

TRBV7-2	-	CASSQRGTSGNNEQFF
TRBV15	few	CATSITWGGDYNSPLHF
TRBV6-1	few	CASRQSGGGQGDTQYF
TRBV20-1	many	CSAGNKAEGEQYF
TRBV11-3	-	CASSSLVVLNTEAFF
TRBV6-2/TRBV6-3	many	CASSGGPRRAQHF
TRBV12-3/TRBV12-4	few	CASSLGTTDSGANVLTF
TRBV11-2	-	CASSFILGQGVGYTF
TRBV10-3	-	CAITLGSGSYNEQFF
TRBV7-8	-	CASLDQSIYNEQFF